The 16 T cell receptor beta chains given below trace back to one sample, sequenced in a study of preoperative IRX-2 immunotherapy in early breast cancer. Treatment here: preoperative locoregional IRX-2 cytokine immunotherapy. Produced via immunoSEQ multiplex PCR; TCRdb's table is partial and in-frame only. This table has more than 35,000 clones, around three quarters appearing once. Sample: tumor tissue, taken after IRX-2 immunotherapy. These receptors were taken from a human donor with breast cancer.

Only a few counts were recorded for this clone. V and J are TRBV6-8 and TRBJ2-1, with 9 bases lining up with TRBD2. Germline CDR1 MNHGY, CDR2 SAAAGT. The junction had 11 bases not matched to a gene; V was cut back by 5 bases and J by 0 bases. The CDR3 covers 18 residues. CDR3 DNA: TGTGCCAGCAGTCTCTTGGGGCTAGCGGGGTCCTCCTACAATGAGCAGTTCTTC. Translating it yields CASSLLGLAGSSYNEQFF.

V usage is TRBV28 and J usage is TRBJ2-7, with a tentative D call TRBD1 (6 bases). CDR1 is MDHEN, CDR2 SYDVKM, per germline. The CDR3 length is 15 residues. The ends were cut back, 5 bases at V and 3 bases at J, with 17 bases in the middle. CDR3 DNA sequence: TGTGCCAGCAGTCTGCAGGGGCTTGTTGGCTACGAGCAGTACTTC. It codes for CASSLQGLVGYEQYF. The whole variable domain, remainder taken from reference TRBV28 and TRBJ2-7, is DVKVTQSSRYLVKRTGEKVFLECVQDMDHENMFWYRQDPGLGLRLIYFSYDVKMKEKGDIPEGYSVSREKKERFSLILESASTNQTSMYLCASSLQGLVGYEQYFGPGTRLTVT.

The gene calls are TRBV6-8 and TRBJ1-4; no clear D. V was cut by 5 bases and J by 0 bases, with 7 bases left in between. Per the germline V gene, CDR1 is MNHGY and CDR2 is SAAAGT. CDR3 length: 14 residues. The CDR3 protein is CASSPGTTNEKLFF. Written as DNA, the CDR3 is TGTGCCAGCAGTCCGGGAACAACTAATGAAAAACTGTTTTTT.

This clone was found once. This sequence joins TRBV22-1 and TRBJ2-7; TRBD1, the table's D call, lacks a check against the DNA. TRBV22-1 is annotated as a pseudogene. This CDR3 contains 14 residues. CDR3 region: CASSLRQGANEQYF. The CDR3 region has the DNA TGTGCCAGCAGTTTGAGGCAGGGTGCGAACGAGCAGTACTTC.

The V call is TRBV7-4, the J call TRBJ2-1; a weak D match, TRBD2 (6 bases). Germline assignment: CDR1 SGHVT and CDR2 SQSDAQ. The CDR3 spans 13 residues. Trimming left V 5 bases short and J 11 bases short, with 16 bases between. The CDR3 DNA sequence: TGTGCCAGCAGCCAAGAGAGCGGGTTGAAGCAGTTCTTC. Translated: CASSQESGLKQFF.

Here the CDR3 DNA reads TGTGCCAGCAGTGAGCGACAGAAGGTGTGGCTCACTGAAGCTTTCTTT. Its protein is CASSERQKVWLTEAFF. V is TRBV6-8 and J is TRBJ1-1; perhaps TRBD1 as D (5 bases). Per the germline V gene, CDR1 is MNHGY and CDR2 is SAAAGT. V dropped 5 bases and J dropped 4 bases, with 20 bases sitting between them. The CDR3 runs to 16 residues.

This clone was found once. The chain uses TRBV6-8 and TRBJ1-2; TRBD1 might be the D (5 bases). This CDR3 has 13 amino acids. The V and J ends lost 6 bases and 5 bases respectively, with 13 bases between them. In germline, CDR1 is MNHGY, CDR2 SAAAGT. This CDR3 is CASSREEGYGYTF. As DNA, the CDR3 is TGTGCCAGCAGCAGGGAGGAAGGGTATGGCTACACCTTC.

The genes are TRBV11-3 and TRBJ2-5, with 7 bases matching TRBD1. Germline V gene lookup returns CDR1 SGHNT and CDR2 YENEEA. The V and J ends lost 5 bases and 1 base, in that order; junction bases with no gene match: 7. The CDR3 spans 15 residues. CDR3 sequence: CASSPRQGPQETQYF. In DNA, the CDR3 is TGTGCCAGCAGCCCCAGACAGGGCCCCCAAGAGACCCAGTACTTC. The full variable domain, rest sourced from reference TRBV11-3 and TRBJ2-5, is EAGVVQSPRYKIIEKKQPVAFWCNPISGHNTLYWYLQNLGQGPELLIRYENEEAVDDSQLPKDRFSAERLKGVDSTLKIQPAELGDSAVYLCASSPRQGPQETQYFGPGTRLLVL.

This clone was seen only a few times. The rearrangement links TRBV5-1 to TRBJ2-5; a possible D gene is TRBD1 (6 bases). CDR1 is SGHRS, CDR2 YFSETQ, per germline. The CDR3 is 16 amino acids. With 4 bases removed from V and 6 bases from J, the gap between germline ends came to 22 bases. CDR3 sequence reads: CASSRSGTTIEKTQYF. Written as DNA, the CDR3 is TGCGCCAGCAGCCGCTCCGGGACAACTATCGAGAAGACCCAGTACTTC.

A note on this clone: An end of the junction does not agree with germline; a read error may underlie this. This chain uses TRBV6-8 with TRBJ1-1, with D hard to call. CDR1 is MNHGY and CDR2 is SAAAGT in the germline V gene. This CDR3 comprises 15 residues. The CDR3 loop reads CAISGQPGLNTEAFF. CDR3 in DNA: TGTGCCATCAGTGGCCAACCAGGCCTGAACACTGAAGCTTTCTTT.

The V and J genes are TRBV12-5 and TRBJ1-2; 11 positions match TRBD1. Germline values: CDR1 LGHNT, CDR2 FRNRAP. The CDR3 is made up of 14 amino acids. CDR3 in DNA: TGTGCCAGCTCCGGGACAGGGGGTGGCTATGGCTACACCTTC. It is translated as CASSGTGGGYGYTF.

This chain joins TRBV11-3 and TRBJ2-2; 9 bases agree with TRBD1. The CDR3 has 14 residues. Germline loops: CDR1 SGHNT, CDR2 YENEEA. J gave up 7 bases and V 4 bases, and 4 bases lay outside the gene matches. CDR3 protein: CASSWTGEIGELFF. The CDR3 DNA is TGTGCCAGCAGCTGGACAGGGGAGATCGGGGAGCTGTTTTTT.

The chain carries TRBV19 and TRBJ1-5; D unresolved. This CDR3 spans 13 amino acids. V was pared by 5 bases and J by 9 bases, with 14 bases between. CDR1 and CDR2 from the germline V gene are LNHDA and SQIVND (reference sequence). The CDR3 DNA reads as TGTGCCAGTAGTCCCCGACGGGAGAGGCCCCAGCATTTT. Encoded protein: CASSPRRERPQHF. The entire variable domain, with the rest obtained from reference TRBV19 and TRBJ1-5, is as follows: DGGITQSPKYLFRKEGQNVTLSCEQNLNHDAMYWYRQDPGQGLRLIYYSQIVNDFQKGDIAEGYSVSREKKESFPLTVTSAQKNPTAFYLCASSPRRERPQHFGDGTRLSIL.

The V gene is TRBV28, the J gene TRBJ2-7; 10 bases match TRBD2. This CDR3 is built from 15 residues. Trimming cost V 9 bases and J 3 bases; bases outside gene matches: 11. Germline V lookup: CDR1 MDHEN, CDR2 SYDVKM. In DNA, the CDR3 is TGTGCCAGTCAAACCAGGACTAGCGGTATCTACGAGCAGTACTTC. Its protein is CASQTRTSGIYEQYF.

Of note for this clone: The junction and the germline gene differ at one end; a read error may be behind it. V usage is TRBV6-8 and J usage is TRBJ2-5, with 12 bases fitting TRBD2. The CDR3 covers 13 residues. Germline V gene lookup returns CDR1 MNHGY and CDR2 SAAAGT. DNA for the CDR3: TGTGCCATCAGTTCAGGACTAGCGGGAACCCAGTACTTC. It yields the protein CAISSGLAGTQYF.

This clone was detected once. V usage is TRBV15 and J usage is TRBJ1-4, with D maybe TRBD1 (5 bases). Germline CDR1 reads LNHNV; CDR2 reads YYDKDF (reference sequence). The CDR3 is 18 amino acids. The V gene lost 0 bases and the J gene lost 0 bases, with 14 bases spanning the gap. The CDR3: CATSRDPGTRSTNEKLFF. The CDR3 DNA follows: TGTGCCACCAGCAGAGACCCGGGGACCCGATCAACTAATGAAAAACTGTTTTTT.